The present T cell receptor beta chain was sequenced within a study of metastatic and nonmetastatic thyroid tumors. Study details: Across peripheral blood and tumor or nodule tissue samples taken from malignant and benign thyroid patients, the repertoires were compared with one another. Study results and limitations: In both blood and tumor samples, TCR beta diversity was reported significantly higher for malignant than benign nodules.

Nobody among the patients had been given any treatment before thyroid surgery. Under the authors' procedure: Building a distant-metastasis classifier for papillary thyroid cancer drew on CDR3 differences across clinicopathological groups. With MiXCR, TCRdb called clones anew from the PCR reads. These V and J calls originate from TCRdb's pipeline instead of the authors' own analysis. The data contain around 20,000 clones, approximately 20% of them singletons. In this sample, this clone turned up a few times. Its antigen remains unknown. The CDR3 covers 15 residues. V lost 5 bases, J lost 4 bases, and 10 bases stayed unmatched.

Sequenced: tumor tissue. The clonotype comes from a female donor with papillary thyroid cancer or a benign thyroid nodule (not recorded which). Some clones in this sample may be carry-over from other donors' samples. The chain recombines TRBV12-3 or TRBV12-4 with TRBJ1-2, with 7 bases lining up with TRBD1. The CDR3 is CASSPTGAGTYGYTF. CDR3 nucleotide sequence: TGTGCCAGCAGTCCAACAGGGGCGGGGACCTATGGCTACACCTTC.